These 32 T cell receptor beta chains share one sample of origin, sequenced in a study of cytomegalovirus exposure and HLA in healthy donors. In the PCR, 60 Vbeta and 13 Jbeta primers were used. Sequencing used immunoSEQ multiplex PCR; TCRdb keeps in-frame clones, though not all of them. Counted here are approximately 150,000 clones, around 85% occurring once; the ten biggest clones make up 2.9%. Sequenced input: PBMCs. All receptors derive from a woman in her 30s in good health and CMV-seronegative.

This chain connects TRBV19 to TRBJ2-7; D might be TRBD1 (5 bases). V was trimmed by 5 bases and J by 3 bases, leaving 11 bases between them. Germline values: CDR1 LNHDA, CDR2 SQIVND (reference sequence). The CDR3 is made up of 13 amino acids. The CDR3 loop reads CASSPDILYEQYF. The CDR3 nucleotides read TGTGCCAGTAGTCCGGACATTCTCTACGAGCAGTACTTC.

The CDR3 coding sequence is TGTGCCAGCAGTGTATCAGCGAGGGGGTTAGGCGAGCAGTACTTC. This encodes CASSVSARGLGEQYF. This chain links TRBV6-1 with TRBJ2-7; weak D call: TRBD1 (6 bases). This CDR3 has 15 residues. Germline-derived CDR1 and CDR2 are MNHNS and SASEGT. The V end was cut by 4 bases, the J end by 6 bases, with 19 bases between.

This clone was recorded a few times. The chain combines TRBV7-8 with TRBJ1-1; TRBD1 matches at 9 bases. The V gene's germline CDR1 is SGHVS and CDR2 FQNEAQ. V was pared by 3 bases and J by 2 bases, with 4 bases of the junction left unmatched. The CDR3 has 15 residues. CDR3 nucleotides: TGTGCCAGCAGCTTGACGACAGGGGGAAACACTGAAGCTTTCTTT. Translating it yields CASSLTTGGNTEAFF.

The chain employs TRBV2 and TRBJ2-7; D might be TRBD1 (6 bases). There are 15 residues in the CDR3. Germline V gene data show CDR1 as SNHLY and CDR2 as FYNNEI. Trimming left V 4 bases short and J 4 bases short, with 17 bases between. The CDR3 loop reads CASSATGHRRYEQYF. CDR3 sequence (DNA): TGTGCCAGCAGTGCAACGGGACACAGGAGGTACGAGCAGTACTTC.

This chain links TRBV28 with TRBJ1-1; possible D gene TRBD1, 6 bases. This CDR3 region has 16 residues. Germline CDR1 is MDHEN and CDR2 is SYDVKM. The V end lost 2 bases, the J end lost 3 bases, and 16 bases lay between the germline ends. The CDR3 protein is CASSLVGGGGDTEAFF. The CDR3 nucleotides read TGTGCCAGCAGTTTAGTTGGCGGGGGCGGTGACACTGAAGCTTTCTTT.

This chain joins TRBV10-3 and TRBJ2-1, with 8 bases aligning to TRBD2. J lost 5 bases, V lost 5 bases, and 8 bases had no gene match. In germline, CDR1 is ENHRY, CDR2 SYGVKD. This CDR3 comprises 15 residues. CDR3 region: CAISPSSGGHNEQFF. The CDR3 nucleotides read TGTGCCATCAGTCCCTCAAGCGGGGGTCACAATGAGCAGTTCTTC.

This clone is a singleton in its sample. The rearrangement joins TRBV21-1 to TRBJ2-1; TRBD1 reflects the table's D call only, with no check against the DNA. TRBV21-1 is a pseudogene. The CDR3 loop spans 15 amino acids. CDR3 in amino acids: CASSNPTGFYNEQFF. CDR3 sequence (DNA): TGTGCCAGCAGCAACCCCACAGGGTTCTACAATGAGCAGTTCTTC.

The table lists this clone with a count of one. The J gene is TRBJ2-2, the V gene TRBV5-6, with 7 bases lining up with TRBD2. Trimming cost V 0 bases and J 3 bases; bases outside gene matches: 8. Germline values: CDR1 SGHDT, CDR2 YYEEEE. This CDR3 spans 17 amino acids. The CDR3 DNA is TGTGCCAGCAGCTTGGAGGGCGGGAGAGTGGACACCGGGGAGCTGTTTTTT. Residues: CASSLEGGRVDTGELFF.

V gene TRBV11-2 combines with J gene TRBJ1-2; no firm D call. Germline V gives CDR1 SGHAT, CDR2 FQNNGV. The CDR3 runs 15 residues. V dropped 3 bases and J dropped 1 base, with 12 bases sitting between them. CDR3 nucleotides: TGTGCCAGCAGCTTTGGGCAGGCAGATAACTATGGCTACACCTTC. It specifies CASSFGQADNYGYTF.

The V gene is TRBV6-5, the J gene TRBJ1-6; 8 positions match TRBD1. From germline, CDR1 is MNHEY and CDR2 SVGAGI. V lost 0 bases and J lost 6; bases outside the gene matches: 1. This CDR3 is 15 amino acids long. DNA for the CDR3: TGTGCCAGCAGTTACTCGGACAGGGCTAATTCACCCCTCCACTTT. It yields the protein CASSYSDRANSPLHF.

The V call is TRBV11-2, the J call TRBJ2-1; TRBD1 might be the D (5 bases). The length of the CDR3 is 12 residues. Germline V gives CDR1 SGHAT, CDR2 FQNNGV. Trimming pared 5 bases from V and 9 bases from J, leaving 11 bases between. CDR3 amino acids: CASSQGHAEQFF. DNA for the CDR3: TGTGCCAGCAGCCAAGGACATGCTGAGCAGTTCTTC.

This clone was detected a few times. The genes are TRBV7-2 and TRBJ2-1; TRBD2 aligns across 16 bases. This CDR3 spans 17 amino acids. V lost 1 base, J lost 12 bases, and 9 bases stayed unmatched. Germline loops: CDR1 SGHTA, CDR2 FQGNSA. Written as DNA, the CDR3 is TGTGCCAGCAGCTTAGGGCCCACGGGACTAGCGGGAGGGGTGCAGTTCTTC. Its translation: CASSLGPTGLAGGVQFF.

The V and J genes are TRBV2 and TRBJ2-1; D is unclear. CDR1 and CDR2 (germline): SNHLY, FYNNEI. The CDR3 length is 12 residues. The V end was cut by 7 bases, the J end by 6 bases, with 10 bases between. CDR3 protein: CASKGESNEQFF. The DNA of the CDR3 is TGTGCCAGCAAAGGAGAATCCAATGAGCAGTTCTTC.

The chain is built from TRBV5-1 and TRBJ1-1, with TRBD1 as a possible D gene (5 bases). Germline CDR1 SGHRS, CDR2 YFSETQ. CDR3 size: 16 residues. Deletions cut 2 bases from V and 5 bases from J, with 19 bases between. The CDR3: CASSFFRGMRKTEAFF. The CDR3 DNA is TGCGCCAGCAGCTTTTTCCGGGGGATGCGGAAAACTGAAGCTTTCTTT.

This chain joins TRBV9 and TRBJ2-7; TRBD1 matches at 11 bases. J was trimmed by 7 bases and V by 4 bases; bases with no gene match: 4. From germline, CDR1 is SGDLS and CDR2 YYNGEE. The CDR3 runs to 13 residues. The CDR3 DNA sequence: TGTGCCAGCAGCATAGGGACAGGGGGGGAGCAGTACTTC. Translating it yields CASSIGTGGEQYF.

This chain connects TRBV2 to TRBJ1-3; 7 bases are shared with TRBD1. The CDR3 contains 15 residues. V lost 6 bases, J lost 0 bases, and 5 bases stayed unmatched. Germline CDR1 reads SNHLY; CDR2 reads FYNNEI. This chain's CDR3 is CASSLGQFSGNTIYF. CDR3 coding DNA: TGTGCCAGCAGCCTGGGACAGTTCTCTGGAAACACCATATATTTT.

The chain employs TRBV4-3 and TRBJ2-1, with 13 positions matching TRBD2. The CDR3 extends over 15 amino acids. Germline-derived CDR1 and CDR2 are LGHNA and YSLEER. The V segment lost 3 bases and the J segment 4 bases; nucleotides outside the gene matches: 0. CDR3 coding DNA: TGCGCCAGCAGCCAGGGACTAGCGGGGTACAATGAGCAGTTCTTC. Translated: CASSQGLAGYNEQFF.

This chain connects TRBV18 to TRBJ1-1, with no clear D. Trimming cost V 6 bases and J 1 base, with 15 bases left between them. Germline-derived CDR1 and CDR2 are KGHSH and LQKENI. The CDR3 has 15 residues. The CDR3 spells CASSQASVGNTEAFF. CDR3 DNA sequence: TGTGCCAGCTCCCAAGCGTCCGTGGGGAACACTGAAGCTTTCTTT.

The rearrangement links TRBV2 to TRBJ1-1; 10 nucleotides match TRBD1. V shed 10 bases, J shed 4 bases, and the junction held 9 bases outside the gene matches. From germline, CDR1 is SNHLY and CDR2 FYNNEI. This CDR3 contains 14 residues. Written as DNA, the CDR3 is TGTGCCACCACCGGACAGGGGGAAGGCACTGAAGCTTTCTTT. It encodes CATTGQGEGTEAFF. Together with reference TRBV2 and TRBJ1-1, the CDR3 gives the full variable domain: EPEVTQTPSHQVTQMGQEVILRCVPISNHLYFYWYRQILGQKVEFLVSFYNNEISEKSEIFDDQFSVERPDGSNFTLKIRSTKLEDSAMYFCATTGQGEGTEAFFGQGTRLTVV.

V is TRBV19 and J is TRBJ1-5; D is ambiguous. The ends were cut back, 10 bases at V and 3 bases at J, with 16 bases in the middle. CDR3 length: 14 residues. Germline values: CDR1 LNHDA, CDR2 SQIVND (reference sequence). The CDR3 protein is CATRSERINQPQHF. CDR3 DNA sequence: TGTGCCACCCGGAGCGAAAGGATCAATCAGCCCCAGCATTTT.

The chain couples TRBV2 to TRBJ2-7; 7 bases line up with TRBD1. CDR1 and CDR2 (germline): SNHLY, FYNNEI. The CDR3 is made up of 13 amino acids. With 6 bases clipped from V and 3 bases from J, the junction kept 5 bases outside the gene matches. CDR3 coding DNA: TGTGCCAGCAGAAGGACAGGTAACTACGAGCAGTACTTC. Protein: CASRRTGNYEQYF.

With regard to this clone: It is unclear where the CDR3 begins or ends on the DNA, so no DNA is shown, and the CDR3 is as TCRdb lists it. The rearrangement uses TRBV27 and TRBJ2-7; no DNA check was done on the table's D call, TRBD2. Germline-derived CDR1 and CDR2 are MNHEY and SMNVEV (reference sequence). The CDR3 adds up to 11 amino acids, both ends counted. The chain's CDR3 is CASSTSGEQYF.

The chain employs TRBV5-5 and TRBJ2-3, with 8 bases aligning to TRBD2. Germline lookup yields CDR1 SGHKS and CDR2 YYEKEE (reference sequence). This CDR3 comprises 16 residues. Unmatched junction bases numbered 7, after V lost 0 bases and J lost 4 bases. Here the CDR3 reads CASSLVSAGGSDTQYF. CDR3 DNA sequence: TGTGCCAGCAGCTTGGTCTCGGCGGGGGGATCAGATACGCAGTATTTT.

The chain links TRBV25-1 to TRBJ1-6, with unresolved D. The ends were cut back, 7 bases at V and 5 bases at J, with 12 bases in the middle. Looked up from germline, CDR1 is MGHDK and CDR2 is SYGVNS. CDR3 length: 14 amino acids. For the CDR3, the DNA is TGTGCCAGCACCCGGGGAGGCCATAATTCACCCCTCCACTTT. As protein: CASTRGGHNSPLHF.

This clone is a singleton in its sample. The chain has TRBV7-6 and TRBJ1-1; a possible D gene is TRBD1 (5 bases). Germline CDR1 and CDR2: SGHVS and FNYEAQ. Trimming pared 1 base from V and 1 base from J, leaving 10 bases between. This CDR3 has 15 amino acids. This CDR3 is CASSLDDSKNTEAFF. The CDR3 DNA reads TGTGCCAGCAGCTTAGATGACAGCAAGAACACTGAAGCTTTCTTT.

This clone showed up just a few times. The chain combines TRBV2 with TRBJ1-1; D is undetermined. V was shortened by 4 bases and J by 7 bases, with 7 bases between the two germline ends. The CDR3 sequence is 11 residues long. Per germline, CDR1 SNHLY and CDR2 FYNNEI. The CDR3 loop is CASSGGSEAFF. CDR3 DNA: TGTGCCAGCAGTGGAGGGAGTGAAGCTTTCTTT. Variable domain in full (rest from reference TRBV2 and TRBJ1-1): EPEVTQTPSHQVTQMGQEVILRCVPISNHLYFYWYRQILGQKVEFLVSFYNNEISEKSEIFDDQFSVERPDGSNFTLKIRSTKLEDSAMYFCASSGGSEAFFGQGTRLTVV.

The chain employs TRBV28 and TRBJ1-2, with D maybe TRBD1 (6 bases). V gave up 4 bases and J gave up 4 bases, with 16 bases separating them. This CDR3 comprises 15 residues. CDR1 is MDHEN and CDR2 is SYDVKM in the germline V gene. This CDR3 is CASSWPGGGFYGYTF. CDR3 nucleotide sequence: TGTGCCAGCAGTTGGCCTGGGGGGGGCTTCTATGGCTACACCTTC.

The chain couples TRBV15 to TRBJ2-2; TRBD1 matches at 10 bases. V was pared by 5 bases and J by 5 bases, with 5 bases of the junction left unmatched. CDR1 and CDR2 from the germline V gene are LNHNV and YYDKDF (reference sequence). The CDR3 runs to 15 residues. CDR3 sequence: CATSRDRGRTGELFF. The CDR3 DNA is TGTGCCACCAGCCGGGACAGGGGTAGGACCGGGGAGCTGTTTTTT.

The J gene is TRBJ2-1, the V gene TRBV11-2, with 7 bases lining up with TRBD1. Germline CDR1 reads SGHAT; CDR2 reads FQNNGV. CDR3 length equals 14 residues. J lost 5 bases, V lost 5 bases, and 6 bases had no gene match. The chain's CDR3 is CASSRPGQHNEQFF. CDR3 nucleotides: TGTGCCAGCAGCCGACCGGGACAGCACAATGAGCAGTTCTTC.

There are a few counts of this clone. The V gene is TRBV30, the J gene TRBJ1-1; the D gene is possibly TRBD1 (6 bases). Deletions cut 5 bases from V and 1 base from J, with 17 bases between. The CDR3 covers 15 residues. Germline CDR1 is GTSNPN and CDR2 is SVGIG (reference sequence). The chain's CDR3 is CAWGEQGIENTEAFF. For the CDR3, the DNA is TGTGCCTGGGGGGAACAGGGAATTGAGAACACTGAAGCTTTCTTT.

The V and J genes are TRBV19 and TRBJ2-7; D remains unclear. The CDR3 sequence is 14 residues long. CDR1 and CDR2 (germline): LNHDA, SQIVND (reference sequence). V lost 0 bases and J lost 0, with 6 bases in between. The CDR3 here is CASSIEETSYEQYF. The CDR3 DNA sequence: TGTGCCAGTAGTATAGAGGAGACCTCCTACGAGCAGTACTTC.

The chain couples TRBV30 to TRBJ1-5; tentatively, D is TRBD1 (6 bases). The V and J ends lost 8 bases and 3 bases respectively, with 14 bases between them. Germline V gene lookup returns CDR1 GTSNPN and CDR2 SVGIG (reference sequence). CDR3 size: 13 residues. The CDR3 DNA is TGTGCCCTGGAGACAGGCTACAATCAGCCCCAGCATTTT. Amino acids: CALETGYNQPQHF.